This entry lists 18 T cell receptor beta chains sequenced from one sample in a study of spatial heterogeneity in lung cancer. TCRdb re-called the 5' RACE reads with MiXCR, one entry per CDR3 protein. There are 25,000 or so distinct CDR3 sequences in the sample; about 5.3% occur only once, and 24% lies in the top ten. Time point described: blood at routine non-recurrence follow-up after resection. The sequenced sample was PBMCs, obtained at follow-up. Receptors originate from a female donor with early-stage non-small cell lung cancer.

About this clonotype itself: This clone may be a read error of a much larger clone one base away. The CDR3 DNA is TGCAGTGCTAGCGACCATCCCTTCGCTAATGAAAAACTGTTTTTT. Amino acids: CSASDHPFANEKLFF. The chain has TRBV20-1 and TRBJ1-4; D gene ambiguous. The germline CDR1 and CDR2 sequences are DFQATT and SNEGSKA (reference sequence). V was trimmed by 3 bases and J by 3 bases, leaving 14 bases between them. The CDR3 covers 15 residues.

This clonotype has ten or more counts. The rearrangement links TRBV28 to TRBJ1-1; a weak D match, TRBD1 (5 bases). This CDR3 spans 11 amino acids. Germline assignment: CDR1 MDHEN and CDR2 SYDVKM. V was clipped by 6 bases and J by 8 bases, with 10 bases between them. The CDR3 spells CASSLGEEAFF. The CDR3 nucleotides are TGTGCCAGCAGCCTGGGGGAAGAAGCTTTCTTT. Combining the CDR3 with reference TRBV28 and TRBJ1-1 gives the whole variable domain DVKVTQSSRYLVKRTGEKVFLECVQDMDHENMFWYRQDPGLGLRLIYFSYDVKMKEKGDIPEGYSVSREKKERFSLILESASTNQTSMYLCASSLGEEAFFGQGTRLTVV.

Ten or more counts support this clonotype. V usage is TRBV7-2 and J usage is TRBJ2-5; D gene ambiguous. Germline-derived CDR1 and CDR2 are SGHTA and FQGNSA. The germline V and J ends were trimmed by 5 bases and 1 base, with 11 bases remaining between them. This CDR3 has 14 amino acids. CDR3 residues: CASSPDWSQETQYF. DNA for the CDR3: TGTGCCAGCAGCCCAGACTGGTCCCAAGAGACCCAGTACTTC.

This clonotype came up many times. The gene calls are TRBV7-2 and TRBJ2-3, with D maybe TRBD1 (5 bases). Per germline, CDR1 SGHTA and CDR2 FQGNSA. V was clipped by 7 bases and J by 6 bases, with 8 bases between them. The CDR3 is made up of 11 amino acids. The CDR3 coding sequence is TGTGCCAGCACCTACAGGGATACGCAGTATTTT. Amino acid sequence: CASTYRDTQYF.

This clonotype was seen repeatedly, ten times or more. The rearrangement links TRBV20-1 to TRBJ2-3; D perhaps matches TRBD1 (7 bases). V was clipped by 7 bases and J by 2 bases, with 16 bases between them. The CDR3 has 14 residues. Germline lookup yields CDR1 DFQATT and CDR2 SNEGSKA (reference sequence). Written as DNA, the CDR3 is TGCAGTGGAGAGGCCAGGGGGGACACAGATACGCAGTATTTT. It yields the protein CSGEARGDTDTQYF.

This clonotype was picked up many times. The J gene is TRBJ2-2, the V gene TRBV29-1; possibly TRBD2 for D (5 bases). Germline loops: CDR1 SQVTM, CDR2 ANQGSEA. The CDR3 is 15 residues long. The V gene lost 2 bases and the J gene lost 4 bases, with 14 bases spanning the gap. The CDR3, as DNA: TGCAGCGTTGAAACTCGTTGGGCGGGCACCGGGGAGCTGTTTTTT. As protein: CSVETRWAGTGELFF.

This chain links TRBV19 with TRBJ2-7; no clear D. The CDR3 is 14 residues long. Per the germline V gene, CDR1 is LNHDA and CDR2 is SQIVND (reference sequence). V was trimmed by 2 bases and J by 0 bases, leaving 8 bases between them. In DNA, the CDR3 is TGTGCCAGTAGTATACCTGGACCCTCCTACGAGCAGTACTTC. Translation: CASSIPGPSYEQYF.

At least ten counts were recorded for this clonotype. This rearrangement joins TRBV7-2 to TRBJ2-5, with 9 bases fitting TRBD2. Germline V CDR1 and CDR2: SGHTA, FQGNSA. The CDR3 covers 14 residues. With V trimmed by 5 bases and J by 7 bases, 8 bases remained unmatched. In DNA, the CDR3 is TGTGCCAGCAGCGAGCGGGAGGCCCCACGGACCCAGTACTTC. Its translation is CASSEREAPRTQYF.

This clonotype was counted many times. The chain is built from TRBV12-3 or TRBV12-4 and TRBJ2-2; 8 bases map to TRBD1. The CDR3 has 16 amino acids. V dropped 6 bases and J dropped 7; count of bases not matched to a gene: 13. The CDR3 sequence: CASSPGGAGMGGELFF. CDR3 coding DNA: TGTGCCAGCAGCCCAGGGGGCGCAGGAATGGGCGGGGAGCTGTTTTTT.

This clonotype was recorded many times. The gene calls are TRBV3-1 and TRBJ1-1; D gene unclear. Germline CDR1 reads LGHDT; CDR2 reads YNNKEL (reference sequence). The V gene lost 4 bases and the J gene lost 0 bases, with 12 bases spanning the gap. The CDR3 runs 15 residues. The CDR3 bases are TGTGCCAGCAGCCCCAGTGCCCCTATGAACACTGAAGCTTTCTTT. This encodes CASSPSAPMNTEAFF. Full variable domain (rest looked up from reference TRBV3-1 and TRBJ1-1): DTAVSQTPKYLVTQMGNDKSIKCEQNLGHDTMYWYKQDSKKFLKIMFSYNNKELIINETVPNRFSPKSPDKAHLNLHINSLELGDSAVYFCASSPSAPMNTEAFFGQGTRLTVV.

This chain links TRBV7-9 with TRBJ1-2; maybe TRBD1 (5 bases). V was trimmed by 1 base and J by 8 bases, leaving 11 bases between them. CDR3 length equals 13 residues. Germline CDR1 and CDR2: SEHNR and FQNEAQ (reference sequence). The CDR3 protein is CASSLDGGSGYTF. The CDR3 nucleotides read TGTGCCAGCAGCTTAGATGGGGGGAGCGGCTACACCTTC.

This clonotype was detected many times. The chain combines TRBV5-4 with TRBJ2-1; 10 nucleotides line up with TRBD2. With 4 bases clipped from V and 5 bases from J, the junction kept 6 bases outside the gene matches. The germline gives CDR1 SGHNT, CDR2 YYREEE (reference sequence). CDR3 size: 15 residues. In DNA, the CDR3 is TGTGCCAGCAGCGGTAGCGGGAGGCAAAACAATGAGCAGTTCTTC. Amino acids: CASSGSGRQNNEQFF.

The table lists this clonotype with many counts. The chain employs TRBV20-1 and TRBJ1-4; D gene ambiguous. Germline V gene lookup returns CDR1 DFQATT and CDR2 SNEGSKA (reference sequence). The V and J ends lost 3 bases and 0 bases respectively, with 8 bases between them. The CDR3 runs to 14 residues. The DNA for the CDR3 is TGCAGTGCTAGGGACGTTTCAACTAATGAAAAACTGTTTTTT. Encoded protein: CSARDVSTNEKLFF.

This clonotype was observed many times. V is TRBV7-8 and J is TRBJ1-6; 9 nucleotides line up with TRBD1. Germline V gene lookup returns CDR1 SGHVS and CDR2 FQNEAQ. The CDR3 length is 17 residues. The V gene end was trimmed by 2 bases and the J gene end by 7 bases; junction bases not matched to a gene: 9. In DNA form, the CDR3 reads TGTGCCAGCAGCTTAATGCCCGGGACAGGGAACAATTCACCCCTCCACTTT. As protein: CASSLMPGTGNNSPLHF.

Remarks on this clonotype: A much larger clonotype is one base distant, so this may be a read error. Here the CDR3 reads CVSSQGSGGRNTGELFF. The CDR3 DNA is TGTGTCAGCAGCCAAGGGAGCGGGGGGCGTAACACCGGGGAGCTGTTTTTT. The J gene is TRBJ2-2, the V gene TRBV4-2; 9 nucleotides align to TRBD2. CDR1 is LGHNA and CDR2 is YNFKEQ in the germline V gene. The CDR3 is made up of 17 amino acids.

This clonotype was counted ten times or more. This chain links TRBV3-1 with TRBJ2-5, with TRBD2 matching 12 bases. Germline V gene data show CDR1 as LGHDT and CDR2 as YNNKEL (reference sequence). The CDR3 has 15 amino acids. The V segment lost 3 bases and the J segment 4 bases; nucleotides outside the gene matches: 3. The CDR3 here is CASSHPTSGRETQYF. In nucleotides, the CDR3 is TGTGCCAGCAGCCACCCGACTAGCGGGAGAGAGACCCAGTACTTC.

There are a few counts of this clonotype. This chain links TRBV7-2 with TRBJ2-7, with TRBD2 as a possible D gene (7 bases). CDR1 SGHTA and CDR2 FQGNSA come from the germline V gene. V lost 0 bases, J lost 6 bases, and 15 bases lay in between. This CDR3 has 15 amino acids. For the CDR3, the DNA is TGTGCCAGCAGCTTAGCCGCGGGGGCCCAAGGCGAGCAGTACTTC. It is translated as CASSLAAGAQGEQYF.

The table lists this clonotype with many counts. This chain uses TRBV18 with TRBJ1-2, with D unclear. The CDR3 is 12 residues long. Looked up from germline, CDR1 is KGHSH and CDR2 is LQKENI. Trimming stripped 5 bases from V and 3 bases from J, with 7 bases between. The CDR3 coding sequence is TGTGCCAGCTCAACCGGTGACTATGGCTACACCTTC. It encodes CASSTGDYGYTF.